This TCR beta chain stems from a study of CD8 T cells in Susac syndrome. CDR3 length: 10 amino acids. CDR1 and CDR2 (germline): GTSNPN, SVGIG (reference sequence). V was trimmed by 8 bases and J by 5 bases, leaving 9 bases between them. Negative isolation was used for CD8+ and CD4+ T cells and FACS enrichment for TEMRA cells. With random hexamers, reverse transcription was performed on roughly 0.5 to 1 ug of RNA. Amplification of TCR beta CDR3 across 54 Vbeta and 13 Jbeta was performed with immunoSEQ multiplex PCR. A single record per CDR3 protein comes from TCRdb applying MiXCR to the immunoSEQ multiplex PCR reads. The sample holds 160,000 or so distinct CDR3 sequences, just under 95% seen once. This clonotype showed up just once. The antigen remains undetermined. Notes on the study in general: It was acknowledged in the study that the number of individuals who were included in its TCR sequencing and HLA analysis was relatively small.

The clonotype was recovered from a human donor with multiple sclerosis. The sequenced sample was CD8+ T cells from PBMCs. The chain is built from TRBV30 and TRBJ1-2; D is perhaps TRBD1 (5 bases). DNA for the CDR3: TGTGCCACCGGGGGATATGGCTACACCTTC. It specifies CATGGYGYTF.